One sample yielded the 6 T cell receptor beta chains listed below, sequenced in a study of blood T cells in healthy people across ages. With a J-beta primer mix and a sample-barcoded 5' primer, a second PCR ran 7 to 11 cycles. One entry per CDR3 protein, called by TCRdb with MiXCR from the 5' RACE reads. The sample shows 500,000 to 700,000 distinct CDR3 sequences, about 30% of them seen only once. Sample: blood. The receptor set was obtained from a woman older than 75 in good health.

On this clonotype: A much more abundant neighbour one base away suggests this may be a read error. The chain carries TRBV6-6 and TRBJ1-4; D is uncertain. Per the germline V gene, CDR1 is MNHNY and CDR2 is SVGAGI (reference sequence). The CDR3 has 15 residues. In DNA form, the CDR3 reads TGTGCCGGCAGTTACTCGTCCGCAACTAATGAAAAACTGTTTTTT. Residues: CAGSYSSATNEKLFF.

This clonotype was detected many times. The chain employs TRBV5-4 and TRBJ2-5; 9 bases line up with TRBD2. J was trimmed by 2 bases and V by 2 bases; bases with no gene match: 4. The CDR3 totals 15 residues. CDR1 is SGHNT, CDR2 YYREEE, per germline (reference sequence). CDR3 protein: CASSFGLALQETQYF. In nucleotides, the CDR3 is TGTGCCAGCAGCTTTGGACTAGCGTTACAAGAGACCCAGTACTTC.

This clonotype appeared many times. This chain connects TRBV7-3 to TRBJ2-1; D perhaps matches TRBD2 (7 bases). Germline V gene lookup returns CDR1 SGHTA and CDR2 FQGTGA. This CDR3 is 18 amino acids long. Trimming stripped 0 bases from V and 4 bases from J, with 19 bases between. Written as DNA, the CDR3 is TGTGCCAGCAGCTTAACGACGGGGGGCTCTCTCTTTTACAATGAGCAGTTCTTC. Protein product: CASSLTTGGSLFYNEQFF.

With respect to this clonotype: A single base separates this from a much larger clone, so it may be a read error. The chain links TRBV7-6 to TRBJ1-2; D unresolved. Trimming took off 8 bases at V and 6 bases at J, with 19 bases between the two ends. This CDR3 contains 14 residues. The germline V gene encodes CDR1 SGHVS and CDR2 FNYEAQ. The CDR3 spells CASGLRPGGDGYTF. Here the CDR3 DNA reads TGTGCCAGCGGCCTCCGTCCGGGCGGGGATGGCTACACCTTC.

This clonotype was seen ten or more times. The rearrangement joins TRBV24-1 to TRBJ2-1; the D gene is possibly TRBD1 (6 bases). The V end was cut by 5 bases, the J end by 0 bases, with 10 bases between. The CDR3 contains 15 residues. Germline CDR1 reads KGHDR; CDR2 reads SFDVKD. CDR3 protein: CATSGGRGSYNEQFF. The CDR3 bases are TGTGCCACCAGTGGAGGCAGGGGCTCCTACAATGAGCAGTTCTTC.

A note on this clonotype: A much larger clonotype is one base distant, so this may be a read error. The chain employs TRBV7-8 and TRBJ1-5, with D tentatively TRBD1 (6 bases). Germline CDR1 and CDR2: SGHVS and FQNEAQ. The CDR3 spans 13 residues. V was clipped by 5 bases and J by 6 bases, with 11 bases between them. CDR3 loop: CASSRDICQPQHF. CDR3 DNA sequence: TGTGCCAGCAGCCGGGACATTTGTCAGCCCCAGCATTTT.